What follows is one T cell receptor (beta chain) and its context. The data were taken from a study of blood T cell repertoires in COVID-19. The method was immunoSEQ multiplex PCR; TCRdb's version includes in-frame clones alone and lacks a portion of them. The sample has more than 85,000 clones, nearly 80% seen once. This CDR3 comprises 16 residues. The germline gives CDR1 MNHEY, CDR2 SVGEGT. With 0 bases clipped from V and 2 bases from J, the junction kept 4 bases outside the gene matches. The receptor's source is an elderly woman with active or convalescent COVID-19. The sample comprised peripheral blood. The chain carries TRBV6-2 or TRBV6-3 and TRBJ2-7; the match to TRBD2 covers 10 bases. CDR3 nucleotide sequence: TGTGCCAGCAGTTACTCCCGGACTAGCGGAACCTACGAGCAGTACTTC. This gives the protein CASSYSRTSGTYEQYF.